This passage covers 21 T cell receptor beta chains from one sample sequenced in a study of neoadjuvant anti-PD-1 for oral cavity cancer. Clones were sequenced by immunoSEQ multiplex PCR, and TCRdb holds only the in-frame ones, with some missing. The table records about 10,000 clones, around two thirds of them present only once. As for time point: after neoadjuvant nivolumab, at surgical resection. Here the sequenced sample was tumor tissue, taken after nivolumab (anti-PD-1) treatment. These receptors were obtained from a person between 40 and 79 years old with oral cavity squamous cell carcinoma.

The chain uses TRBV14 and TRBJ2-7; D is tentatively TRBD1 or TRBD2 (5 bases each). V shed 7 bases and J shed 1 base, with 11 bases lying between them. CDR3 length equals 13 residues. Germline assignment: CDR1 SGHDN and CDR2 FVKESK. CDR3 region: CASNPGRSYEQYF. The CDR3 DNA follows: TGTGCCAGCAACCCGGGACGGTCCTACGAGCAGTACTTC.

CDR3 bases: TGTGCCAGCAGGGGAACTTCGAGCCGTACCCAGTACTTC. This gives the protein CASRGTSSRTQYF. The chain employs TRBV27 and TRBJ2-5; D unclear. The CDR3 is made up of 13 amino acids. V was clipped by 6 bases and J by 8 bases, with 16 bases between them. CDR1 MNHEY and CDR2 SMNVEV come from the germline V gene (reference sequence).

This chain uses TRBV5-1 with TRBJ1-6; perhaps TRBD1 as D (5 bases). The V end lost 2 bases, the J end lost 7 bases, and 13 bases lay between the germline ends. This CDR3 is built from 15 residues. Germline assignment: CDR1 SGHRS and CDR2 YFSETQ. CDR3 coding DNA: TGCGCCAGCAGCTTAGACGGGACGAGGAATTCACCCCTCCACTTT. Translating gives CASSLDGTRNSPLHF.

The chain is built from TRBV7-3 and TRBJ2-5, with 10 bases aligning to TRBD1. This CDR3 contains 17 residues. J gave up 4 bases and V 3 bases, and 11 bases lay outside the gene matches. CDR1 SGHTA and CDR2 FQGTGA come from the germline V gene. The CDR3 protein is CASSLAGQGVRGETQYF. As DNA, the CDR3 is TGTGCCAGCAGCTTGGCAGGACAGGGGGTCAGAGGAGAGACCCAGTACTTC.

The V and J genes are TRBV10-1 and TRBJ2-1; TRBD2 aligns across 10 bases. Germline CDR1 reads WNHNN; CDR2 reads SYGVQD (reference sequence). The CDR3 is 15 residues long. J was trimmed by 0 bases and V by 7 bases; bases with no gene match: 3. This CDR3 reads CASMASGGSYNEQFF. CDR3 sequence (DNA): TGCGCCAGCATGGCTAGCGGGGGCTCCTACAATGAGCAGTTCTTC.

This clone was counted once. The DNA of the CDR3 is TGTGCCAGCAGTCCAGGGACAGGGAATCAGCCCCAGCATTTT. Encoded protein: CASSPGTGNQPQHF. V gene TRBV27 combines with J gene TRBJ1-5, with 9 positions matching TRBD1. Germline CDR1 and CDR2: MNHEY and SMNVEV (reference sequence). The CDR3 has 14 amino acids. V was clipped by 5 bases and J by 4 bases; unmatched bases: 3.

J is TRBJ1-3 and V is TRBV10-2; no clear D. CDR3 length equals 13 residues. Germline assignment: CDR1 WSHSY and CDR2 SAAADI. V was pared by 2 bases and J by 1 base, with 3 bases between. The CDR3 bases are TGCGCCAGCAGTGAGACATCTGGAAACACCATATATTTT. Its protein is CASSETSGNTIYF.

This clone was recorded once. The chain has TRBV6-4 and TRBJ1-1; D gene unclear. Trimming removed 4 bases at V and 8 bases at J, with 14 bases between. Germline V gene data show CDR1 as MRHNA and CDR2 as SNTAGT. CDR3 length: 13 amino acids. The CDR3 reads CASSVSQQTEAFF. The DNA of the CDR3 is TGTGCCAGCAGTGTCAGTCAGCAAACCGAAGCTTTCTTT.

The CDR3 coding sequence is TGTGCCAGCAGCTTAGAGTACAGAGCTAACTATGGCTACACCTTC. Amino acid sequence: CASSLEYRANYGYTF. J is TRBJ1-2 and V is TRBV11-2, with no clear D. CDR3 length: 15 residues. Trimming shortened V by 0 bases and J by 0 bases, and 8 bases separated the two germline ends. Germline CDR1 reads SGHAT; CDR2 reads FQNNGV.

This sequence joins TRBV4-3 and TRBJ2-1; possible D gene TRBD2, 5 bases. This CDR3 spans 13 amino acids. The germline V and J ends were trimmed by 3 bases and 7 bases, with 10 bases remaining between them. Per germline, CDR1 LGHNA and CDR2 YSLEER. CDR3 sequence reads: CASSQLLVNEQFF. CDR3 nucleotides: TGCGCCAGCAGCCAGTTACTAGTAAATGAGCAGTTCTTC.

V usage is TRBV5-1 and J usage is TRBJ2-7, with 13 bases lining up with TRBD2. The junction had 6 bases not matched to a gene; V was cut back by 4 bases and J by 5 bases. The CDR3 extends over 15 amino acids. Looked up from germline, CDR1 is SGHRS and CDR2 is YFSETQ. The CDR3 here is CASSATSGGKHEQYF. The CDR3 DNA is TGCGCCAGCAGCGCGACTAGCGGGGGGAAGCACGAGCAGTACTTC.

This clone was found once. The chain recombines TRBV27 with TRBJ1-5; D gene unclear. This CDR3 is built from 17 residues. V lost 2 bases to trimming and J lost 2 bases, with 16 bases between them. Germline values: CDR1 MNHEY, CDR2 SMNVEV (reference sequence). The CDR3 sequence is CASSLRASIVGNQPQHF. DNA of the CDR3: TGTGCCAGCAGTTTAAGAGCCAGCATTGTGGGCAATCAGCCCCAGCATTTT.

There are a few counts of this clone. This chain joins TRBV28 and TRBJ2-7; TRBD2 matches 11 bases. J lost 1 base, V lost 6 bases, and 5 bases had no gene match. There are 15 residues in the CDR3. Germline V gives CDR1 MDHEN, CDR2 SYDVKM. CDR3 in amino acids: CASRRGTSGSYEQYF. The CDR3, as DNA: TGTGCCAGCAGGAGAGGGACTAGCGGTTCCTACGAGCAGTACTTC.

The chain employs TRBV28 and TRBJ1-2, with 8 bases matching TRBD1. The CDR3 has 13 residues. The ends lost 8 bases at V and 6 bases at J; junction bases unmatched: 8. Germline values: CDR1 MDHEN, CDR2 SYDVKM. The CDR3 loop reads CASGVLTGDGYTF. CDR3 nucleotides: TGTGCCAGCGGAGTCCTGACAGGGGATGGCTACACCTTC.

The V call is TRBV29-1, the J call TRBJ1-1; D remains ambiguous. The length of the CDR3 is 14 residues. Per the germline V gene, CDR1 is SQVTM and CDR2 is ANQGSEA. Trimming left V 2 bases short and J 1 base short, with 11 bases between. CDR3 coding DNA: TGCAGCGTTGAACTTCACAGTCGGAACACTGAAGCTTTCTTT. Translating it yields CSVELHSRNTEAFF.

The V gene is TRBV7-3, the J gene TRBJ1-1; D is ambiguous. The CDR3 sequence is 13 residues long. Trimming shortened V by 5 bases and J by 5 bases, and 12 bases separated the two germline ends. Germline loops: CDR1 SGHTA, CDR2 FQGTGA. Here the CDR3 reads CASSRDLGTEAFF. The CDR3 nucleotides are TGTGCCAGCAGCCGTGACCTGGGGACTGAAGCTTTCTTT. Variable domain in full (rest from reference TRBV7-3 and TRBJ1-1): GAGVSQTPSNKVTEKGKYVELRCDPISGHTALYWYRQSLGQGPEFLIYFQGTGAADDSGLPNDRFFAVRPEGSVSTLKIQRTERGDSAVYLCASSRDLGTEAFFGQGTRLTVV.

The genes are TRBV11-3 and TRBJ2-1, with TRBD1 matching 7 bases. This CDR3 spans 16 amino acids. The V and J ends lost 0 bases and 2 bases, in that order; junction bases with no gene match: 4. The germline V gene has CDR1 SGHNT and CDR2 YENEEA. For the CDR3, the DNA is TGTGCCAGCAGCTTAGATGGGCAGGGGGCCTACAATGAGCAGTTCTTC. Its protein product is CASSLDGQGAYNEQFF.

The gene calls are TRBV30 and TRBJ1-2; D uncertain. The CDR3 consists of 12 residues. V lost 3 bases and J 4 bases, leaving 9 bases between the germline ends. Germline values: CDR1 GTSNPN, CDR2 SVGIG (reference sequence). The CDR3 nucleotides are TGTGCCTGGAGCCTAGGGTTCTATGGCTACACCTTC. Encoded protein: CAWSLGFYGYTF.

Only a few counts were recorded for this clone. The CDR3 DNA reads TGTGCCAGCAGTTCGCTGGATCAGCCCCAGCATTTT. Protein product: CASSSLDQPQHF. This chain connects TRBV28 to TRBJ1-5, with D unresolved. Trimming removed 4 bases at V and 5 bases at J, with 6 bases between. This CDR3 comprises 12 residues. Germline CDR1 is MDHEN and CDR2 is SYDVKM.

The chain couples TRBV6-5 to TRBJ2-7; no clear D gene. CDR1 MNHEY and CDR2 SVGAGI come from the germline V gene. Trimming left V 5 bases short and J 0 bases short, with 8 bases between. The CDR3 totals 13 residues. CDR3 coding DNA: TGTGCCAGCAGTAGGGAAGTCTCCTACGAGCAGTACTTC. Protein sequence: CASSREVSYEQYF.

The chain employs TRBV18 and TRBJ2-1; D unclear. The V gene's germline CDR1 is KGHSH and CDR2 LQKENI. Trimming cost V 5 bases and J 11 bases, with 16 bases left between them. CDR3 size: 13 residues. In DNA form, the CDR3 reads TGTGCCAGCTCATTGACCCGCGGAGAGAAGCAGTTCTTC. It yields the protein CASSLTRGEKQFF. Variable domain in full (rest from reference TRBV18 and TRBJ2-1): NAGVMQNPRHLVRRRGQEARLRCSPMKGHSHVYWYRQLPEEGLKFMVYLQKENIIDESGMPKERFSAEFPKEGPSILRIQQVVRGDSAAYFCASSLTRGEKQFFGPGTRLTVL.